This TCR beta chain was captured by sequencing in a study of neoadjuvant anti-PD-1 for oral cavity cancer. Background on the study: Around day 43, patients without progression received a fourth nivolumab dose before surgery.

This CDR3 is 12 amino acids long. V was pared by 5 bases and J by 2 bases, with 6 bases between. The germline V gene has CDR1 SNHLY and CDR2 FYNNEI. TCRdb's table, derived via immunoSEQ multiplex PCR, lists solely in-frame clones and lacks some. The sample has tens of thousands of clones, 85% to 90% seen once. Time point in this sample: after neoadjuvant nivolumab, at surgical resection. This clone came up once. The chain employs TRBV2 and TRBJ2-5; no clear D. This sequence originates from a person aged 40-85 years with oral cavity squamous cell carcinoma. This specimen consisted of PBMCs, obtained after nivolumab (anti-PD-1) treatment. CDR3 region: CASSYRQETQYF. The CDR3 bases are TGTGCCAGCAGTTACAGACAAGAGACCCAGTACTTC.